What follows describes a single T cell receptor (beta chain). Antigen unknown. The source of the sample is a study of T cell responses to AZD1222 COVID-19 vaccine. Study results and limitations: Spike was spanned by vaccine-associated CD4 TCRs, with dominance at 160-218 and 743-854.

Sequencing was performed with immunoSEQ multiplex PCR; in TCRdb, only in-frame clones are kept and a portion is missing. In the table there are approximately 85,000 clones, about 90% of which are singletons. The receptor comes from an adult in good health. The sample in question was peripheral blood, obtained on day 0 of AZD1222 vaccination.

This CDR3 is CASSNRDSYEQYF. The DNA of the CDR3 is TGTGCCAGCAGTAACCGCGACAGCTACGAGCAGTACTTC. The V gene is TRBV6-5, the J gene TRBJ2-7, with a tentative D call TRBD1 (5 bases). The CDR3 extends over 13 amino acids. V lost 5 bases, J lost 3 bases, and 11 bases lay in between. Germline values: CDR1 MNHEY, CDR2 SVGAGI.